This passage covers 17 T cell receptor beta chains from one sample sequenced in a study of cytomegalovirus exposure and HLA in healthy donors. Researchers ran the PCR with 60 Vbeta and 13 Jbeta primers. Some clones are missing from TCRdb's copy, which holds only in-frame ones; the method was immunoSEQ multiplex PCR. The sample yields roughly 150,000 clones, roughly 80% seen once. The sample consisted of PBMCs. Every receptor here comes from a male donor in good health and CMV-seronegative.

CDR3 region: CSAQTGGLTEAFF. The CDR3, as DNA: TGCAGCGCACAGACAGGGGGTCTCACTGAAGCTTTCTTT. This sequence joins TRBV29-1 and TRBJ1-1; 9 positions match TRBD1. Trimming removed 7 bases from V and 4 bases from J; junction bases left unmatched: 7. This CDR3 has 13 amino acids. Germline V CDR1 and CDR2: SQVTM, ANQGSEA.

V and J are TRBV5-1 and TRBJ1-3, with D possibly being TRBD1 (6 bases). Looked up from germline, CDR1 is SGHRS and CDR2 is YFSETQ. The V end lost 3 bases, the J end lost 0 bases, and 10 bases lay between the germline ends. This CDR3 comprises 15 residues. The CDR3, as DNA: TGCGCCAGCAGCTCCGGGACACCCTCTGGAAACACCATATATTTT. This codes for CASSSGTPSGNTIYF.

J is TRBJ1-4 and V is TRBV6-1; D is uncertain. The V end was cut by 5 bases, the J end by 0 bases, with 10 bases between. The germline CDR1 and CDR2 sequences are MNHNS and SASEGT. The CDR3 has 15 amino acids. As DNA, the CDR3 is TGTGCCAGCAGTCCATTCAAATCAACTAATGAAAAACTGTTTTTT. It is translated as CASSPFKSTNEKLFF.

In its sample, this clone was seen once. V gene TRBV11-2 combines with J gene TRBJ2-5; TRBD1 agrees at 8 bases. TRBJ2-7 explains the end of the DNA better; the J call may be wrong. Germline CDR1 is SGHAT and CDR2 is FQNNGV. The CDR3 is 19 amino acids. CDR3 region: CASSPLSRDRGKNSYEQYF. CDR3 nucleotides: TGTGCCAGCAGTCCACTCTCTCGAGACAGGGGTAAAAACTCCTACGAGCAGTACTTC.

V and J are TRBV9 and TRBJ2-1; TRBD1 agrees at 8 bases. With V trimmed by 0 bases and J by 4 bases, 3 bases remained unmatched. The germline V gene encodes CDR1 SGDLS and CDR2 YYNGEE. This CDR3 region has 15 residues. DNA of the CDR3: TGTGCCAGCAGCGTAGCCACAGGGGGATACAATGAGCAGTTCTTC. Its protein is CASSVATGGYNEQFF.

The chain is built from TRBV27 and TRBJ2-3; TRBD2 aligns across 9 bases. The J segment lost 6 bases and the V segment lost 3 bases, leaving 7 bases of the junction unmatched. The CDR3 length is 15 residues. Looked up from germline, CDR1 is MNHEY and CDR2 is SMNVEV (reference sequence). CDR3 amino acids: CASSLDGGGADTQYF. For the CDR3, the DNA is TGTGCCAGCAGTTTGGACGGCGGGGGGGCCGATACGCAGTATTTT.

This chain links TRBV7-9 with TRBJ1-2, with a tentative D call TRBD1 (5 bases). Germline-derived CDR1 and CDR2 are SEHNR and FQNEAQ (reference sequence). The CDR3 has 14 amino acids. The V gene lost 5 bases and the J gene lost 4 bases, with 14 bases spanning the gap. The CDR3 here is CASSEAGTVYGYTF. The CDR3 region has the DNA TGTGCCAGCAGCGAAGCCGGGACTGTCTATGGCTACACCTTC.

In DNA, the CDR3 is TGCAGCGTTGACGGCCGTGGGAGGAGTGAGCAGTTCTTC. Amino acids: CSVDGRGRSEQFF. This chain uses TRBV29-1 with TRBJ2-1; possibly TRBD2 for D (6 bases). The V gene lost 3 bases and the J gene lost 9 bases, with 15 bases spanning the gap. The CDR3 runs 13 residues. Germline V gene lookup returns CDR1 SQVTM and CDR2 ANQGSEA.

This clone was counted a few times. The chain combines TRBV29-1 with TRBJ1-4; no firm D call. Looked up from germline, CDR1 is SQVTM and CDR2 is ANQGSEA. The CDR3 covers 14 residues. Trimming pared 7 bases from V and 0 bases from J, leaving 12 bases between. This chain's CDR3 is CSATGGSTNEKLFF. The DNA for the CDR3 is TGCAGCGCGACGGGAGGTTCAACTAATGAAAAACTGTTTTTT.

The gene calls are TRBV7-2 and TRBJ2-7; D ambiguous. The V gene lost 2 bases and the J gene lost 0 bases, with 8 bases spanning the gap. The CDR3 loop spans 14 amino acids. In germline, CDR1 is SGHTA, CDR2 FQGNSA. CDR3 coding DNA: TGTGCCAGCAGCTTATCCCTCAGCTCCTACGAGCAGTACTTC. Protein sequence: CASSLSLSSYEQYF.

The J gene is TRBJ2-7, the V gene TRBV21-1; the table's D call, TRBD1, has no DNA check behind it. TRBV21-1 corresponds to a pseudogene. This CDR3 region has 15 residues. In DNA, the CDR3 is TGTGCCAGCAGTACGGGGGGACAGGGGACCTACGAGCAGTACTTC. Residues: CASSTGGQGTYEQYF.

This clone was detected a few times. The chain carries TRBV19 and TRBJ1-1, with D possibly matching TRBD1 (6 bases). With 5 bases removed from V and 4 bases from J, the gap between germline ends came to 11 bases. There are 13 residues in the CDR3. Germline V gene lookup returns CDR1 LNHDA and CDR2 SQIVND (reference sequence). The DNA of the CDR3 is TGTGCCAGTAGTCCTCGGACAGCCACTGAAGCTTTCTTT. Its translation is CASSPRTATEAFF.

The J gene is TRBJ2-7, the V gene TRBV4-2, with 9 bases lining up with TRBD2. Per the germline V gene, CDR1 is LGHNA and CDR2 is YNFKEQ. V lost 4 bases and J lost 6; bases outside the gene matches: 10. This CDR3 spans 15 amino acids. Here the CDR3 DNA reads TGTGCCAGCAGCCCAGTCGTCGGTAGCGGGGGCGAGCAGTACTTC. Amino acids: CASSPVVGSGGEQYF.

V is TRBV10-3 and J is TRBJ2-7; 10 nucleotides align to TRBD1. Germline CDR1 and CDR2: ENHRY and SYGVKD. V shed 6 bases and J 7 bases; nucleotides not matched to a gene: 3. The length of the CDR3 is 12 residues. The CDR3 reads CAIRDRGREQYF. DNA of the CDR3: TGTGCCATCAGAGACAGGGGGCGTGAGCAGTACTTC.

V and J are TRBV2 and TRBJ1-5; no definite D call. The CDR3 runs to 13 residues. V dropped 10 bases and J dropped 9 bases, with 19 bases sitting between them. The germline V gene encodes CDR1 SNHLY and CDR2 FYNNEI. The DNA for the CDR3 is TGTGCCACCCCAGGTCCCTACAATAGGCCCCAGCATTTT. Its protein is CATPGPYNRPQHF.

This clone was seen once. The CDR3 DNA sequence: TGTGCCAGCAGATCACGAGGGGGGACAGGCTCGGGCGGTGGCTACACCTTC. Protein product: CASRSRGGTGSGGGYTF. The V and J genes are TRBV6-4 and TRBJ1-2, with 8 positions matching TRBD1. The CDR3 is made up of 17 amino acids. Germline CDR1 and CDR2: MRHNA and SNTAGT. Unmatched junction bases numbered 19, after V lost 6 bases and J lost 7 bases.

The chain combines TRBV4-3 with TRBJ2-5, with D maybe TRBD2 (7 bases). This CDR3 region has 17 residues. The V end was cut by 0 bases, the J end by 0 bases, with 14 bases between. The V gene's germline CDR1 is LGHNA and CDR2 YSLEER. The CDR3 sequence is CASSQEIGGPNQETQYF. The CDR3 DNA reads TGCGCCAGCAGCCAAGAGATCGGGGGGCCAAACCAAGAGACCCAGTACTTC.